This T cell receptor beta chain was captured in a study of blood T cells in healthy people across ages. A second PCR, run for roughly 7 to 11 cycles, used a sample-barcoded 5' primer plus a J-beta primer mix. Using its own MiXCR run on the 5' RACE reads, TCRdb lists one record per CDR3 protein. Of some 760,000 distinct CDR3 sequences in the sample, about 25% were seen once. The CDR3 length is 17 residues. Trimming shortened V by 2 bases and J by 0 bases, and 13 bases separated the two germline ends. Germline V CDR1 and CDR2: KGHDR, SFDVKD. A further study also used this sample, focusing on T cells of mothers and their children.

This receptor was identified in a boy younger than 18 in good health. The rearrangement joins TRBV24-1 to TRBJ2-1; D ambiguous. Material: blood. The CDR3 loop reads CATSDYRAMGSYNEQFF. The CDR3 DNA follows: TGTGCCACCAGTGATTATCGAGCGATGGGCTCCTACAATGAGCAGTTCTTC.